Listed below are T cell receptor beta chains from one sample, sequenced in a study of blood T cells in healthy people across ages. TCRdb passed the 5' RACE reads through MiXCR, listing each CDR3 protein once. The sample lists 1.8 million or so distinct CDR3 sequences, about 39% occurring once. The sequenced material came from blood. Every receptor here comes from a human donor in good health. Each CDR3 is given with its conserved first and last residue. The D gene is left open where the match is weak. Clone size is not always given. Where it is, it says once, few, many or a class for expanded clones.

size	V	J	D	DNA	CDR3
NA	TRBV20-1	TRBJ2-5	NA	TGCAGTGCAGCCCTTTCGATCCCCTGGCAGGAGACCCAGTACTTC	CSAALSIPWQETQYF
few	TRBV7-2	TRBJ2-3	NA	TGTGCCAGCAGTTCCTCCGGGAGTACCACAGATACGCAGTATTTT	CASSSSGSTTDTQYF
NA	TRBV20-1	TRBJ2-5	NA	TGCAGTGCTTTTTTAGCAGCGGAGACCCAGTACTTC	CSAFLAAETQYF
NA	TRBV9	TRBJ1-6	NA	TGTGCCAGCAGCGGAAGGAATTCGTATTCACCCCTCCACTTT	CASSGRNSYSPLHF
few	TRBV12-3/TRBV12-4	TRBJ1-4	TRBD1	TGTGCCAGCAGTTTATCCCAGGGGGGTGAAAAACTGTTTTTT	CASSLSQGGEKLFF
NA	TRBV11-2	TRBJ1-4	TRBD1	TGTGCCAGCAGCTCAGGGGGCAGGGTGCAGTCCGAAAAACTGTTTTTT	CASSSGGRVQSEKLFF
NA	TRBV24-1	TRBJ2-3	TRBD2	TGTGCCACCAGTGATGGTGGACTAGCGGGGGTCCTCCGCACAGATACGCAGTATTTT	CATSDGGLAGVLRTDTQYF
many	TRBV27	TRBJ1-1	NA	TGTGCCACCAGGAGATTCACTTTCTTT	CATRRFTFF
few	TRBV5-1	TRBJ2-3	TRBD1	TGCGCCAGCAATCAGGGGGTTTTGGCAGATACGCAGTATTTT	CASNQGVLADTQYF
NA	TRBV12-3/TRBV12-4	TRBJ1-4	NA	TGTGCCAGCAGCACTACGGGACGGAATGAAAAACGGTTTTTT	CASSTTGRNEKRFF
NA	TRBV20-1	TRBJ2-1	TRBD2	TGCAGTGCTGAATCTGAGCGGGGGGGTGACAATGAGCAGTTCTTC	CSAESERGGDNEQFF
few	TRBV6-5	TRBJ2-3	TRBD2	TGTGCCAGCAGCCCGGGACTAGATAGGAACACAGATACGCAGTATTTT	CASSPGLDRNTDTQYF
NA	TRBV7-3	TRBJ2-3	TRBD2	TGTGCCAGCAGCTCCCGGACTAGCGGGGGCATGATGTATTTT	CASSSRTSGGMMYF
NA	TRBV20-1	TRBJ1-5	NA	TGCAGTGCTAGAGGGCTTCAGGGAGGCGGAAATCAGCCCCAGCATTTT	CSARGLQGGGNQPQHF
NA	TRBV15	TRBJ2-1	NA	TGTGCCACCAGCTCGGGGACCGCCTACAATGAGCAGTTCTTC	CATSSGTAYNEQFF
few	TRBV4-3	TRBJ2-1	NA	TGCGCCAGCAGCCATTCATCCGGGACGGAGAATGAGCAGTTCTTC	CASSHSSGTENEQFF
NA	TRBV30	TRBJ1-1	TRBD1	TGTGCCTGGGATCCCGACAGGGGGCGCGCGGCTTTCTTT	CAWDPDRGRAAFF
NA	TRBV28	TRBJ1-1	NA	TGTGCCAGCAGGCCTTCAGGGTTGGCACCGAACACTGAAGCTTTCTTT	CASRPSGLAPNTEAFF
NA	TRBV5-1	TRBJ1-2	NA	TGCGCCAGCAGCTTGGGAGGCCACGGGGTTGATGGCTACACCTTC	CASSLGGHGVDGYTF
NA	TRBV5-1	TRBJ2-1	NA	TGCGCCAGCAGCTTGCCAAACTTCTTCCGGGGCAATGAGCAGTTCTTC	CASSLPNFFRGNEQFF
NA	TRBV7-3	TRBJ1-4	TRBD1	TGTGCCAGCAGCTTAATAACAGGGGGCCGGGGTGAAAAACTGTTTTTT	CASSLITGGRGEKLFF
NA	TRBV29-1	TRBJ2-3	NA	TGCAGCGTTGAGTGGGGCTCCACAGATACGCAGTATTTT	CSVEWGSTDTQYF
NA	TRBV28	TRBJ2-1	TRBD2	TGTGCCAGCAGTGCAAAACCGACTAGCAGGTTTGCATATGAGCAGTTCTTC	CASSAKPTSRFAYEQFF
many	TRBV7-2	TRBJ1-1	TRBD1	TGTGCCAGCAGCGTTGGACAGGGGAACACTGAAGCTTTCTTT	CASSVGQGNTEAFF
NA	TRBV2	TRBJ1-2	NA	TGTGCCAGCAGTGCGTCAGCTATTTCCTATGGCTACACCTTC	CASSASAISYGYTF
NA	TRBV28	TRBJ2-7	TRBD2	TGTGCCAGCAGTTTATCTCCGGGACTAGCGGGGGGAGCAGGCTTCTACGAGCAGTACTTC	CASSLSPGLAGGAGFYEQYF
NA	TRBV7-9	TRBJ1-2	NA	TGTGCCAGCAGCTTCAGACAGGCGGATCTTAACTATGGCTACACCTTC	CASSFRQADLNYGYTF
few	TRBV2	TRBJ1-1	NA	TGTGCCACCTTCGGGGGCACTGAAGCTTTCTTT	CATFGGTEAFF
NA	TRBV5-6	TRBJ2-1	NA	TGTGCCAGCAGCTTTCCCGGGGGTTCTATGGGGAATGAGCAGTTCTTC	CASSFPGGSMGNEQFF
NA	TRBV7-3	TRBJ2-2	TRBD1	TGTGCCAGCAGCTTAATAGTCTGGGACAGGGGGAAAAACACCGGGGAGCTGTTTTTT	CASSLIVWDRGKNTGELFF
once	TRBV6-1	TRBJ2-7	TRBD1	TGTGCCAGCAGTCCGACCGGAAGACAGGGGGCTCCTACCTACGAGCAGTACTTC	CASSPTGRQGAPTYEQYF
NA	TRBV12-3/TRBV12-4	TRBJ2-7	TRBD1	TGTGCCAGCAGCCCATCCGGGACAGGGATCTACGAGCAGTACTTC	CASSPSGTGIYEQYF
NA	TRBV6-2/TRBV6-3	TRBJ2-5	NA	TGTGCCAGCAGTTACTCGGGATTTGGCGCCGGGCAAGAGACCCAGTACTTC	CASSYSGFGAGQETQYF
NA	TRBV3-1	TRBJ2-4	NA	TGTGCCAGCAGCCAAAGGATGGCCAAAAACATTCAGTACTTC	CASSQRMAKNIQYF
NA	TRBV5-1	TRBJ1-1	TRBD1	TGTGCCAGCAGCTTAGGGACAGGGAGCACTGAAGCTTTCTTT	CASSLGTGSTEAFF
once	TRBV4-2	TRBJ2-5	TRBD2	TGTGCCAGCGGCCAAGGCGTGTATCGCGGGGGGTTACAAGGGACCCAGTACTTC	CASGQGVYRGGLQGTQYF
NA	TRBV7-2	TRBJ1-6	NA	TGTGCCAGCAGCTTAAGCCCCGAGGGTTCACCCCTCCACTTT	CASSLSPEGSPLHF
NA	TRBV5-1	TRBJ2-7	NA	TGCGCCAGCAGCTCATCCAGGGGAATGTACGAGCAGTACTTC	CASSSSRGMYEQYF
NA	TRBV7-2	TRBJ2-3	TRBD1	TGTGCCAGCAGCACAGGGGTGGGGTTGCGCATCCAGTATTTT	CASSTGVGLRIQYF
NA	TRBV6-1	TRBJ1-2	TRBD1	TGTGCCAGCAAGCAGGGGGCAAGAAGTTATGGCTACACCTTC	CASKQGARSYGYTF
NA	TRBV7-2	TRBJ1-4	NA	TGTGCCAGCAGCTTAGGTTCGGGTAATGAAAAACTGTTTTTT	CASSLGSGNEKLFF
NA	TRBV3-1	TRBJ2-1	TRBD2	TGTGCCAGCAGCCCCGATATAGCGGGAGGGAACAATGAGCAGTTCTTC	CASSPDIAGGNNEQFF
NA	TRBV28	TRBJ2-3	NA	TGTGCCAGCAGGGGTGGGGGTTTATCAGATACGCAGTATTTT	CASRGGGLSDTQYF
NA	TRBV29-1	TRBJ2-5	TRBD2	TGCAGCGTTGTAAACTTAGCGGGGGCAGAGACCCAGTACTTC	CSVVNLAGAETQYF
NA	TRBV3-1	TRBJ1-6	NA	TGTGCCAGCAGCCCGACAGACGTAATAGGGTCACCCCTCCACTTT	CASSPTDVIGSPLHF
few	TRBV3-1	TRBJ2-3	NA	TGTGCCAGCAGCCCCCCCAGCCCAAAAAAGCAGTATTTT	CASSPPSPKKQYF
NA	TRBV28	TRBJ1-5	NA	TGTGCCAGCAGACAGGTATTTCGGAGCAATCAGCCCCAGCATTTT	CASRQVFRSNQPQHF
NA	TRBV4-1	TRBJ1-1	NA	TGCGCCAGCAGCCAAGATTTAAGACAGAGCGTGAACACTGAAGCTTTCTTT	CASSQDLRQSVNTEAFF
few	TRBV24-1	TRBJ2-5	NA	TGTGCCACCAGTGATTCGGGATGGCAAGAGACCCAGTACTTC	CATSDSGWQETQYF
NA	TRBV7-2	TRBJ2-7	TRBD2	TGCGCCAGCAGCCCTAGCGGGGGGGCGTCACACGAGCAGTACTTC	CASSPSGGASHEQYF
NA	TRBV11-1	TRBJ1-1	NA	TGTGCCAGCAGCTTAAATTATGTGAACACTGAAGCTTTCTTT	CASSLNYVNTEAFF
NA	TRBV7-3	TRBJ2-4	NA	TGTGCCAGCAGCTTAAGTGAGGCAAATGAGCAGTACTTC	CASSLSEANEQYF
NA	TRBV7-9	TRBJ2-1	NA	TGTGCCAGCAGCTTAGCACTGGGAGCCAATGAGCAGTTCTTC	CASSLALGANEQFF